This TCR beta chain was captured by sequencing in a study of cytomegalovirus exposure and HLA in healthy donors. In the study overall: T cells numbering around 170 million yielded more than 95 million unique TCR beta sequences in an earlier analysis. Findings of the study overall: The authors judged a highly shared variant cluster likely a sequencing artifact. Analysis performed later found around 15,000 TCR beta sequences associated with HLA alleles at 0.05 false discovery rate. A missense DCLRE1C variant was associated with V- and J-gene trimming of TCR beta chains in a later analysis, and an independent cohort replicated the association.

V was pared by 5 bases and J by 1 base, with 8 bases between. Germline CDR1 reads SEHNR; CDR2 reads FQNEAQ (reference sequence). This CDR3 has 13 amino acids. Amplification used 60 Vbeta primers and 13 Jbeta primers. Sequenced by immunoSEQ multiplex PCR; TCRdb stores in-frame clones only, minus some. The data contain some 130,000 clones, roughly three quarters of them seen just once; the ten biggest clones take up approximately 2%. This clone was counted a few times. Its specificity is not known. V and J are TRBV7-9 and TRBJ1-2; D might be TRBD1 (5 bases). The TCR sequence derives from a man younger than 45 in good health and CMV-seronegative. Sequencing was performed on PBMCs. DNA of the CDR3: TGTGCCAGCAGCCGGGGGGGTAACTATGGCTACACCTTC. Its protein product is CASSRGGNYGYTF.